A selection of T cell receptor beta chains follows, all from one sample in a study of cytomegalovirus exposure and HLA in healthy donors. Measured with immunoSEQ multiplex PCR; TCRdb has only the in-frame clones, and not every one. The table shows 110,000 or so clones, with about 61% occurring only once. Sequencing was performed on PBMCs. The receptors derive from a man between 18 and 35 years old in good health and CMV-seropositive. The CDR3 runs from the conserved cysteine through the conserved F or W. A D gene is named only where the DNA matches it firmly. Where a row states a size, it is once, few, many or the class of an expanded clone; other rows omit it.

CDR3nt	CDR3aa	j_gene	d_gene	v_gene	abundance
TGTGCCAGCAGTGAAGCCGACAGGGTCTATGGCTACACCTTC	CASSEADRVYGYTF	TRBJ1-2	TRBD1	TRBV2	.
TGTGCCAGCAGCCCCAATCCCCAGGGCTACTATGGCTACACCTTC	CASSPNPQGYYGYTF	TRBJ1-2	.	TRBV5-6	.
TGTGCCAGCAGCTTTGGGACAGGGGGAAACACCATATATTTT	CASSFGTGGNTIYF	TRBJ1-3	TRBD1	TRBV5-6	.
TGTGCCAGAAGCTTGGGACAGGGGACCAAAAACATTCAGTACTTC	CARSLGQGTKNIQYF	TRBJ2-4	TRBD1	TRBV5-3	.
TGTGCCAGCATGCTTGGGGCCAGGGGAAGTGGGGCCAACGTCCTGACTTTC	CASMLGARGSGANVLTF	TRBJ2-6	.	TRBV7-2	.
TGTGCCAGCAGCTCCGAAGGGAGACAGGGTAACTATGGCTACACCTTC	CASSSEGRQGNYGYTF	TRBJ1-2	TRBD1	TRBV11-3	.
TGTGCCGGTGGGACAGGAGGCTCCTACGAGCAGTACTTC	CAGGTGGSYEQYF	TRBJ2-7	TRBD1	TRBV2	once
TGTGCCATAAGACAGGTCAATGAGCAGTTCTTC	CAIRQVNEQFF	TRBJ2-1	.	TRBV2	.
TGTGCCAGCAGCTTGGGGCAATATAGCAATCAGCCCCAGCATTTT	CASSLGQYSNQPQHF	TRBJ1-5	.	TRBV5-8	.
TGTGCCAGCAGCTTAGACAGGGTTGAGACCCAGTACTTC	CASSLDRVETQYF	TRBJ2-5	TRBD1	TRBV5-6	.
TGTGCCAGCAGCCCCCGGCGACTAGCGGGGGGACGCGATGAGCAGTTCTTC	CASSPRRLAGGRDEQFF	TRBJ2-1	TRBD2	TRBV7-8	.
TGTGCCAGCAGCTTAAGGCTAGCGGGGGAGCAGTACTTC	CASSLRLAGEQYF	TRBJ2-5	TRBD2	TRBV7-9	.
TGTGCCAGTAGTCCTCGAGCGGGACAGGGCAGTTTAAGAACTGAAGCTTTCTTT	CASSPRAGQGSLRTEAFF	TRBJ1-1	TRBD1	TRBV19	.
TGTGCCACCGGGCCCCCAATGGGACTCAATCAGCCCCAGCATTTT	CATGPPMGLNQPQHF	TRBJ1-5	.	TRBV15	.
TGTGCCAGCAGCTTGGGGACAGTTTATGAGCAGTTCTTC	CASSLGTVYEQFF	TRBJ2-1	.	TRBV5-6	.
TGTGCCAGCAGCCAAGGGGGATCTGGGGCCAACGTCCTGACTTTC	CASSQGGSGANVLTF	TRBJ2-6	.	TRBV6-5	few
TGCGCCAGCAGCCAGAGTTGGGCGGGGAGCTCCTACAATGAGCAGTTCTTC	CASSQSWAGSSYNEQFF	TRBJ2-1	.	TRBV4-1	.
TGTGCCAGCAGTTACCGTATTTATGAAAAACTGTTTTTT	CASSYRIYEKLFF	TRBJ1-4	.	TRBV6-5	.
TGCGCCAGCAGCGCGGACAGGGGGACAGCTTTCTTT	CASSADRGTAFF	TRBJ1-1	TRBD1	TRBV5-1	.
TGCGCCAGCAGCCAAATACCGGGACAGGGGTTAATGAACACTGAAGCTTTCTTT	CASSQIPGQGLMNTEAFF	TRBJ1-1	TRBD1	TRBV4-1	few
TGTGCCAGCAGCCGCGGACAGGGACAAGAGACCCAGTACTTC	CASSRGQGQETQYF	TRBJ2-5	TRBD1	TRBV5-4	.
TGTGCCAGCAGGCCCACAGGGGGAGGCGCTGAAGCTTTCTTT	CASRPTGGGAEAFF	TRBJ1-1	TRBD1	TRBV27	.
TGTGCCAGCAGGGGACTAGCGGAGGGCTCAGATACGCAGTATTTT	CASRGLAEGSDTQYF	TRBJ2-3	TRBD2	TRBV5-4	.
TGTGCCAGCAGCCCCTATCGACAGGGGTCTTACTATGGCTACACCTTC	CASSPYRQGSYYGYTF	TRBJ1-2	TRBD1	TRBV9	.
TGTGCCAGCTCACTCGGGTCGGGAAACTATGGCTACACCTTC	CASSLGSGNYGYTF	TRBJ1-2	.	TRBV18	few
TGTGCCAGCAAAAGGACAGGGGGGAATCAGCCCCAGCATTTT	CASKRTGGNQPQHF	TRBJ1-5	TRBD1	TRBV6-1	.
TGTGCCTGGAGTTCAGGGGATAATCAGCCCCAGCATTTT	CAWSSGDNQPQHF	TRBJ1-5	.	TRBV30	few
TGTGCCAGCAGTTACACCCAGGGTGGCAATGAAAAACTGTTTTTT	CASSYTQGGNEKLFF	TRBJ1-4	.	TRBV6-5	.
TGTGCCAGTAGTATAGCAGACACCGGGGAGCTGTTTTTT	CASSIADTGELFF	TRBJ2-2	.	TRBV19	.
TGTGCCAGCAGCCGCACGGTGCAGGGGGTAACAGATACGCAGTATTTT	CASSRTVQGVTDTQYF	TRBJ2-3	TRBD1	TRBV13	.
TGCGCCAGCAGCTTGGCTCTAGCGGGGCCAGATACGCAGTATTTT	CASSLALAGPDTQYF	TRBJ2-3	TRBD2	TRBV5-1	.
TGTGCCAGCAGTTTAGCAGGCACAGATACGCAGTATTTT	CASSLAGTDTQYF	TRBJ2-3	.	TRBV28	.
TGTGCCAGCAGCTTAACGGCGAGCGGGGGGTCGACCACAGATACGCAGTATTTT	CASSLTASGGSTTDTQYF	TRBJ2-3	TRBD2	TRBV7-3	.
TGTGCCAGCAGCTTATCGGGGATGACAGGGGTTGGAAACACCATATATTTT	CASSLSGMTGVGNTIYF	TRBJ1-3	TRBD1	TRBV11-2	few
TGTGCCAGCAGTTCCCGGGACAGCTATGGCTACACCTTC	CASSSRDSYGYTF	TRBJ1-2	TRBD1	TRBV27	few
TGTGCCAGCAGCGGACGACAGGCTCTCAATGAAAAACTGTTTTTT	CASSGRQALNEKLFF	TRBJ1-4	.	TRBV7-9	.
TGTGCCAGTAGTTCAAGCTTCGGCTACAATGAGCAGTTCTTC	CASSSSFGYNEQFF	TRBJ2-1	.	TRBV19	.
TGTGCCAGCAGCCTGGACAGGCGATATAACACTGAAGCTTTCTTT	CASSLDRRYNTEAFF	TRBJ1-1	TRBD1	TRBV5-6	.
TGTGCCAGCAGCTTGGCCAAAGAGACCCAGTACTTC	CASSLAKETQYF	TRBJ2-5	.	TRBV13	.
TGTGCCAGCAGTAGCGGGGGGGCTTCCGTGGAGCAGTACTTC	CASSSGGASVEQYF	TRBJ2-7	TRBD2	TRBV6-5	.